The clone carrying this TCR beta chain was detected ten times or more. What it binds is unknown. The sample comes from a study of identical twins. A universal primer binding site was introduced by template switching. The final cDNA contained unique molecular identifiers. One entry per CDR3 protein, called by TCRdb with MiXCR from the 5' RACE reads. The data show around 960,000 distinct CDR3 sequences, roughly an eighth seen once. Findings and caveats of the study: The more abundant beta clonotypes in cord blood had fewer insertions, and memory repertoires did not show this. Out-of-frame alpha sequences shared between twins exhibited an excess of low generation probability.

V was trimmed by 0 bases and J by 2 bases, leaving 7 bases between them. Germline V gives CDR1 LNHNV, CDR2 YYDKDF (reference sequence). This CDR3 has 14 amino acids. These records were also assigned to another study, of yellow fever vaccine responses in identical twins. As that report states: On the reported evidence, twins' vaccine T cell responses seemed partly convergent and partly personalized.

Material for sequencing was PBMCs. The chain combines TRBV15 with TRBJ1-1; D not certain. This receptor was identified in a woman younger than 35 in good health. The CDR3 sequence: CATSRELSNTEAFF. The CDR3 DNA sequence: TGTGCCACCAGCAGAGAACTAAGCAACACTGAAGCTTTCTTT. Supplemented by reference TRBV15 and TRBJ1-1, the full variable domain reads DAMVIQNPRYQVTQFGKPVTLSCSQTLNHNVMYWYQQKSSQAPKLLFHYYDKDFNNEADTPDNFQSRRPNTSFCFLDIRSPGLGDTAMYLCATSRELSNTEAFFGQGTRLTVV.